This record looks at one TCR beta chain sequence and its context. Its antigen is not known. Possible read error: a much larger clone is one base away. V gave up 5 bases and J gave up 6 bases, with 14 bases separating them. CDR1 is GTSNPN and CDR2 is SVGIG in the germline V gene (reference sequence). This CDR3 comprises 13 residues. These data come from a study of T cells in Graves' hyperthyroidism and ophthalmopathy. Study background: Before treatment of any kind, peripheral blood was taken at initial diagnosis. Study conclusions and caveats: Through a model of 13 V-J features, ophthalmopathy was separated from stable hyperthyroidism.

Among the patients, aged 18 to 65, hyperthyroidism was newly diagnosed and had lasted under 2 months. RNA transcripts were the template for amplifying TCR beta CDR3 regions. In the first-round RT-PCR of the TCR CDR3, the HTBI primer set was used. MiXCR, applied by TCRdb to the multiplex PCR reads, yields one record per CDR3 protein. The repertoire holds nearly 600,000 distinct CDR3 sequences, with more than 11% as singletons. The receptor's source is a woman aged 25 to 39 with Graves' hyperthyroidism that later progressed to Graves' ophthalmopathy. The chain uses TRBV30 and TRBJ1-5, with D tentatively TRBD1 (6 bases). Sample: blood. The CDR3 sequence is CAWAQGQGQPQHF. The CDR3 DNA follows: TGTGCCTGGGCCCAGGGGCAGGGTCAGCCCCAGCATTTT.